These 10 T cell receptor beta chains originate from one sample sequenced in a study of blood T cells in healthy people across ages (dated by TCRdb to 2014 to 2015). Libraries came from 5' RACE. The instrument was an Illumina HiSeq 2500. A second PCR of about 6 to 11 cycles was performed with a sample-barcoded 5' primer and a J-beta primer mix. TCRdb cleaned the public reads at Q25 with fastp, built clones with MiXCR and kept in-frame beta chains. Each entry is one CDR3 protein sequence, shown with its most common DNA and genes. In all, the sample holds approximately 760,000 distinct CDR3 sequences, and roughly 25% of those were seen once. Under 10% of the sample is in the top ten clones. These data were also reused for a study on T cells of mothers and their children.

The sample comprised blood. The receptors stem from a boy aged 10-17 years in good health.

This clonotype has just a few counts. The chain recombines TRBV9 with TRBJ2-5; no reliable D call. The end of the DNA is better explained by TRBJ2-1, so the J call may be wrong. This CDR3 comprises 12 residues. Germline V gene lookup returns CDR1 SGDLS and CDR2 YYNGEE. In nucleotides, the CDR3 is TGTGCCAGCACTGGGACCTACAATGAGCAGTTCTTC. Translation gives CASTGTYNEQFF.

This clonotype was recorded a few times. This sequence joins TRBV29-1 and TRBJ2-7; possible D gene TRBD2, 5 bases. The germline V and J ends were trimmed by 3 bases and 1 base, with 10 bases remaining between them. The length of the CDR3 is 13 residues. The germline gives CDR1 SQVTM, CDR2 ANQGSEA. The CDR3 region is CSVEVEVSYEQYF. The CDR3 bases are TGCAGCGTTGAGGTGGAGGTTTCCTACGAGCAGTACTTC.

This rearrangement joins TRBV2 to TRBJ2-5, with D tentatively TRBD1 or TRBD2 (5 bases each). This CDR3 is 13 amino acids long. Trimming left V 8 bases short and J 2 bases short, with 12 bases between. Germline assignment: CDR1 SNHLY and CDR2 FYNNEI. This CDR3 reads CASGGSVQETQYF. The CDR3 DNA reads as TGTGCCAGCGGGGGTTCTGTACAAGAGACCCAGTACTTC.

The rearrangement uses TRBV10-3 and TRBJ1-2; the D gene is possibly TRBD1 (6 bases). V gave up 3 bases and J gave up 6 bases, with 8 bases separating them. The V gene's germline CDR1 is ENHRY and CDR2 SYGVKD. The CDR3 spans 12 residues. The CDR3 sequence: CAISDRGDGYTF. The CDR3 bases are TGTGCCATCAGTGACAGGGGTGATGGCTACACCTTC.

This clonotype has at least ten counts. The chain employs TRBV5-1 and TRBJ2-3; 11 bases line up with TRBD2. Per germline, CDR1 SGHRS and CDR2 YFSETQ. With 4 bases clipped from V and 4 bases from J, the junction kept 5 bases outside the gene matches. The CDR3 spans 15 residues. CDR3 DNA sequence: TGCGCCAGCAGCCTTCTAGCGGGGGGCCCAGATACGCAGTATTTT. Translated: CASSLLAGGPDTQYF. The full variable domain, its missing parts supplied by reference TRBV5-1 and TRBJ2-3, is KAGVTQTPRYLIKTRGQQVTLSCSPISGHRSVSWYQQTPGQGLQFLFEYFSETQRNKGNFPGRFSGRQFSNSRSEMNVSTLELGDSALYLCASSLLAGGPDTQYFGPGTRLTVL.

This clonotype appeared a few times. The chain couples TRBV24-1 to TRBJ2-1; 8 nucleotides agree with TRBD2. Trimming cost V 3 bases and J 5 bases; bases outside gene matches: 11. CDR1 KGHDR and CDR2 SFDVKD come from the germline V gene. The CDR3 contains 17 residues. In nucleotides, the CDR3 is TGTGCCACCAGTGATCCCAGTGGAGCGGGAGCGCACAATGAGCAGTTCTTC. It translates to CATSDPSGAGAHNEQFF.

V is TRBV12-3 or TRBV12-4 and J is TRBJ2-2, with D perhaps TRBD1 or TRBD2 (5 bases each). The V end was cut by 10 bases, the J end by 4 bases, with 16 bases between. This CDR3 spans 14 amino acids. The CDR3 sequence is CATRGEAATGELFF. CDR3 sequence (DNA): TGTGCCACCAGAGGGGAAGCGGCCACCGGGGAGCTGTTTTTT.

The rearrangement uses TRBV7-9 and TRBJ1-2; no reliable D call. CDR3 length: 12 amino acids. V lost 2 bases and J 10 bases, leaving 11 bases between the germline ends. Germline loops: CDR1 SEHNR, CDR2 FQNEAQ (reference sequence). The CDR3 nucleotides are TGTGCCAGCAGCTTACCTGTTTCCCCCTACACCTTC. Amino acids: CASSLPVSPYTF.

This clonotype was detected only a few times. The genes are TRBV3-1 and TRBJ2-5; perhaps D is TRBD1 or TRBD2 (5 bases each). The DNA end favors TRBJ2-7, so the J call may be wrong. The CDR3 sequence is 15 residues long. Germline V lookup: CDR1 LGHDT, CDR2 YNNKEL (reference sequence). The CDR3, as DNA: TGTGCCAGCAGCTTAGGGACCGACCATTTCTACGAGCAGTACTTC. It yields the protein CASSLGTDHFYEQYF.

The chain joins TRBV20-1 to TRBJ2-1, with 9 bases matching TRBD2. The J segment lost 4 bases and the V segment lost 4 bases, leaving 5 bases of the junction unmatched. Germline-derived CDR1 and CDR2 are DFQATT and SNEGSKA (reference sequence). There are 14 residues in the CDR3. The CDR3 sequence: CSAKRLAAYNEQFF. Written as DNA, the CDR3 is TGCAGTGCTAAGAGACTAGCGGCTTACAATGAGCAGTTCTTC.